Sequencing of this T cell receptor (beta chain) was carried out in a study of cytomegalovirus exposure and HLA in healthy donors. On this clone: The target antigen is unknown.

General study results and limits: Highly shared sequence variants in one cluster were likely a sequencing artifact. Other equally common chains were less clonally expanded than HLA-associated TCR beta chains, a later analysis showed. Later analysis suggested most CMV-associated TCR beta chains were HLA-restricted.

Germline-derived CDR1 and CDR2 are MNHNY and SVGAGI (reference sequence). There are 15 residues in the CDR3. The V end lost 4 bases, the J end lost 0 bases, and 7 bases lay between the germline ends. The PCR contained 60 Vbeta and 13 Jbeta primers. Clones were read by immunoSEQ multiplex PCR, and TCRdb kept only the in-frame ones, dropping some. The sample holds 110,000 to 150,000 clones, 60% to 80% seen once. J is TRBJ2-6 and V is TRBV6-6; D might be TRBD1 (6 bases). Sequencing input: PBMCs. The sequence was collected from a woman in her 30s in good health and CMV-seronegative. The CDR3 sequence: CASSLGHSGANVLTF. CDR3 in DNA: TGTGCCAGCAGTTTGGGACACTCTGGGGCCAACGTCCTGACTTTC.